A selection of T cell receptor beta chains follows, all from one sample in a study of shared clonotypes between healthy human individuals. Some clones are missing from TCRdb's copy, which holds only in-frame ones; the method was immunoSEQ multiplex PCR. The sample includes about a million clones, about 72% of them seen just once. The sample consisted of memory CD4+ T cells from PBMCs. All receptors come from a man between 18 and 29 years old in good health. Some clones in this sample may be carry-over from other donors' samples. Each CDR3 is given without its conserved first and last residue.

ASSLGGTRAYEQY	TRBJ2-7	TRBV7-2
ASSFLFGKADTNQPQH	TRBJ1-5	TRBV7-7
ASRLEPGLAGLSTDTQY	TRBJ2-3	TRBV12-2
ASSRVNQPQH	TRBJ1-5	TRBV28
ASSGQREGTQF	TRBJ2-1	TRBV10-1
ASSLWDRGSGNQPQH	TRBJ1-5	TRBV7-9
ASKFAGTGNTGELF	TRBJ2-2	TRBV19
ASSDTDTYYGYT	TRBJ1-2	TRBV10-2
ASSPGLAGRETQY	TRBJ2-5	TRBV5-1
ASSLTGHGNTIY	TRBJ1-3	TRBV28
ASSSPRGVGDGYT	TRBJ1-2	TRBV11-2
AWVGTGYNEQF	TRBJ2-1	TRBV30
ASSLGVANEQF	TRBJ2-1	TRBV5-6
ASTSFGADTQY	TRBJ2-3	TRBV5-4
ASSQADIRSSGHNEQF	TRBJ2-1	TRBV4-3
ASSLVNGGGNYGYT	TRBJ1-2	TRBV7-9
ASRLAVNTGELF	TRBJ2-2	TRBV6-6
ASRPGVLNSPLH	TRBJ1-6	TRBV28
ASRGQKGTQY	TRBJ2-3	TRBV27
ASSLTWGIGANVLT	TRBJ2-6	TRBV5-8
ASSESNRVQPQH	TRBJ1-5	TRBV6-1
ASRGPGNYGYT	TRBJ1-2	TRBV10-2
ASSVSGYGSYEQY	TRBJ2-7	TRBV9
AFRDRETKPGGAF	TRBJ1-1	TRBV30
ASSLVSDRVYEQY	TRBJ2-7	TRBV7-6
ASRPLAALRDGQF	TRBJ2-1	TRBV6-5
ASSLIAGLDEQF	TRBJ2-1	TRBV13
ASSPTDQETQY	TRBJ2-5	TRBV18
SVEGSSGRLPGSYNEQF	TRBJ2-1	TRBV29-1
ASSLRVDSYEQY	TRBJ2-7	TRBV9
AISGQGGGNEQF	TRBJ2-1	TRBV10-3
SGGEGATDTQY	TRBJ2-3	TRBV29-1
ASSHPSYNEQF	TRBJ2-1	TRBV5-5
ASSRNKREAF	TRBJ1-1	TRBV28
ASSGPYSGNTIY	TRBJ1-3	TRBV6-1
ASSLSKREWY	TRBJ2-7	TRBV28
AWSVLGGSPHEQF	TRBJ2-1	TRBV30